A single T cell receptor beta chain is shown here with its context. The antigen is unknown. The V gene end was trimmed by 3 bases and the J gene end by 4 bases; junction bases not matched to a gene: 11. CDR1 and CDR2 (germline): GTSNPN, SVGIG (reference sequence). CDR3 length: 16 amino acids. PCR was performed using 60 Vbeta and 13 Jbeta primers. Profiled with immunoSEQ multiplex PCR; TCRdb holds only in-frame clones, not every one. The table lists approximately 190,000 clones, roughly 83% of them singletons. The data belong to a study of cytomegalovirus exposure and HLA in healthy donors. General study points: For TCR beta chains, V- and J-gene trimming was later linked to a missense DCLRE1C variant. It has been reported that TCR beta sequences accurately predicted the HLA-A and HLA-B alleles of most subjects.

The specimen sequenced was PBMCs. The rearrangement joins TRBV30 to TRBJ2-1, with 8 positions matching TRBD2. This TCR was sampled from a boy between 10 and 17 years old in good health and CMV-seronegative. CDR3 sequence (DNA): TGTGCCTGGAGCGAGGGTTGGCGGGAGGAATACAATGAGCAGTTCTTC. Translated: CAWSEGWREEYNEQFF.